This T cell receptor beta chain stems from a study of CD8 T cells in Susac syndrome. Random hexamers were used to reverse transcribe an amount of about 0.5 to 1 ug RNA. TCRdb reprocessed the immunoSEQ multiplex PCR reads with MiXCR, giving one entry per CDR3 protein. The sample shows about 120,000 distinct CDR3 sequences, 85% to 95% of them seen only once. The source of this sequence is a human donor in good health. Input material: CD8+ T cells from PBMCs.

CDR3 residues: CASSSQVNTGELFF. Written as DNA, the CDR3 is TGTGCCAGCTCATCACAGGTCAACACCGGGGAGCTGTTTTTT. The chain is built from TRBV18 and TRBJ2-2; a possible D gene is TRBD1 (5 bases). The CDR3 has 14 residues. Germline CDR1 KGHSH, CDR2 LQKENI. V was shortened by 5 bases and J by 2 bases, with 9 bases between the two germline ends.